This T cell receptor (beta chain) is drawn from a study of blood T cell repertoires in COVID-19. Across the whole study: The United States, Italy and Spain provided the acute and convalescent COVID-19 samples. The cDNA or gDNA used as material had been derived from T cells, B-cell-depleted T cells, or PBMCs.

The study drew participants aged roughly 18 to 95 years from under 30 US areas. Cohort 3 donors were reported recovered after two negative PCRs, clearance, or symptom resolution. The data were produced by immunoSEQ multiplex PCR, yet TCRdb's version contains in-frame clones alone and is incomplete. This sample has around 170,000 clones, with approximately 84% found just once. From germline, CDR1 is MNHEY and CDR2 SVGAGI. V shed 0 bases and J 13 bases; nucleotides not matched to a gene: 5. This CDR3 region has 15 residues. The origin of this receptor is a man in his fifties or sixties who had recovered from COVID-19. Sequences were obtained from PBMCs or T cells enriched from blood (not recorded which). This chain links TRBV6-5 with TRBJ1-6; 11 nucleotides match TRBD1. CDR3 bases: TGTGCCAGCAGTTACTCAGGACAGGGGGCGAATCCCCTCCACTTT. This codes for CASSYSGQGANPLHF.